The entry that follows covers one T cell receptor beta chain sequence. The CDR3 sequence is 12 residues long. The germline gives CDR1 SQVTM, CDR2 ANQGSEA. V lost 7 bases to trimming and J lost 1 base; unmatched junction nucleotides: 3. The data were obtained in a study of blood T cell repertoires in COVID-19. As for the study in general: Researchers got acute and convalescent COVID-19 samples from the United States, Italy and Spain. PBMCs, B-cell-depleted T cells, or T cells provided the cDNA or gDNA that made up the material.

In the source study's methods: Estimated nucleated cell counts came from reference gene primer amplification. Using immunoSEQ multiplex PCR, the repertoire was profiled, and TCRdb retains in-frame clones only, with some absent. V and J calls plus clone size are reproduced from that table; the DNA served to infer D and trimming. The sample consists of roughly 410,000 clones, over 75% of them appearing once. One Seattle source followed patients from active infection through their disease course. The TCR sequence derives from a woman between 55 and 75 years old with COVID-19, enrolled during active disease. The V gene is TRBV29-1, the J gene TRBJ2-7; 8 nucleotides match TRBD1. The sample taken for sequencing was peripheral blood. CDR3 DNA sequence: TGCAGCGCACAGGGGGAATCCTACGAGCAGTACTTC. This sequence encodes CSAQGESYEQYF.